Below, 8 T cell receptor beta chains from the same sample are listed, as sequenced in a study of radiation and T cells in renal cell carcinoma. Time point given: baseline pretreatment blood. Stated treatment: 15 Gy SBRT to primary tumor, nephrectomy 4 weeks later. Here immunoSEQ multiplex PCR was the method, and the copy in TCRdb shows in-frame clones only, minus some. The table shows about 150,000 clones, with approximately 90% occurring only once. Sequenced here: blood, sampled from a patient whose treatment included radiotherapy and nephrectomy. The receptors were sampled from a woman aged 70 to 79 with renal cell carcinoma.

CDR3 sequence (DNA): TGTGCCAGCAGCGTAAGGGGGATGAGCGGGGAGCTGTTTTTT. It codes for CASSVRGMSGELFF. The rearrangement links TRBV9 to TRBJ2-2; D is perhaps TRBD1 (6 bases). Germline assignment: CDR1 SGDLS and CDR2 YYNGEE. The germline V and J ends were trimmed by 1 base and 7 bases, with 11 bases remaining between them. The CDR3 length is 14 residues.

The chain links TRBV15 to TRBJ1-5; no reliable D call. Trimming pared 3 bases from V and 9 bases from J, leaving 21 bases between. In germline, CDR1 is LNHNV, CDR2 YYDKDF (reference sequence). This CDR3 spans 16 amino acids. The CDR3 DNA follows: TGTGCCACCAGCAGGGGTCCGACATCGGGTGGAGGGCCCCAGCATTTT. Protein: CATSRGPTSGGGPQHF.

The chain carries TRBV18 and TRBJ2-5; D is uncertain. Trimming cost V 4 bases and J 2 bases, with 2 bases left between them. Germline values: CDR1 KGHSH, CDR2 LQKENI. The CDR3 covers 11 residues. The CDR3 DNA reads TGTGCCAGCTCACGGCAAGAGACCCAGTACTTC. Amino acids: CASSRQETQYF.

The V and J genes are TRBV6-1 and TRBJ1-2; TRBD1 aligns across 7 bases. The V gene's germline CDR1 is MNHNS and CDR2 SASEGT. V shed 8 bases and J 5 bases; nucleotides not matched to a gene: 5. The CDR3 has 12 amino acids. The CDR3 spells CASGTELYGYTF. CDR3 sequence (DNA): TGTGCCAGCGGGACAGAGCTGTATGGCTACACCTTC.

V gene TRBV4-1 combines with J gene TRBJ1-1, with no clear D. V was cut by 0 bases and J by 0 bases, with 11 bases left in between. Germline V gives CDR1 MGHRA, CDR2 YSYEKL. The CDR3 length is 16 residues. CDR3 protein: CASSQEVVGMNTEAFF. Here the CDR3 DNA reads TGCGCCAGCAGCCAAGAAGTTGTGGGTATGAACACTGAAGCTTTCTTT.

The chain uses TRBV19 and TRBJ2-1; possible D gene TRBD2, 5 bases. The V gene's germline CDR1 is LNHDA and CDR2 SQIVND (reference sequence). The germline V and J ends were trimmed by 4 bases and 4 bases, with 17 bases remaining between them. The CDR3 totals 16 residues. CDR3 loop: CASSRSRAEPYNEQFF. CDR3 DNA sequence: TGTGCCAGTAGTAGGTCTCGAGCGGAACCGTACAATGAGCAGTTCTTC.

Of note for this clone: Other DNA sequences in the same sample also yield this CDR3. The chain uses TRBV19 and TRBJ2-2; TRBD1 matches at 7 bases. CDR1 LNHDA and CDR2 SQIVND come from the germline V gene (reference sequence). The CDR3 contains 14 residues. V was clipped by 6 bases and J by 1 base; unmatched bases: 2. CDR3 protein: CASRRQGNTGELFF. In DNA, the CDR3 is TGTGCCAGTAGGCGACAGGGGAACACCGGGGAGCTGTTTTTT.

CDR3 coding DNA: TGCACTGTATTGGGGGGTGTGCAGTTCTTC. This sequence encodes CTVLGGVQFF. V usage is TRBV20-1 and J usage is TRBJ2-1; weak D call: TRBD2 (6 bases). From germline, CDR1 is DFQATT and CDR2 SNEGSKA (reference sequence). This CDR3 comprises 10 residues.